The rows below give T cell receptor beta chains drawn from one sample of a study of shared clonotypes between healthy human individuals. Sequencing used immunoSEQ multiplex PCR; TCRdb keeps in-frame clones, though not all of them. The sample holds under 1,900,000 clones, less than 99% seen once. Sequenced material: naive CD4+ T cells sorted from blood. The receptors were sampled from a man aged 30 to 45 in good health. Each CDR3 is given with its conserved first and last residue. A D gene is named only where the DNA matches it firmly. Size is omitted from some rows. Given values are once, few, many or a class for expanded clones.

D gene,J gene,V gene,CDR3 length,clone size,CDR3 protein,CDR3 DNA
NA,TRBJ2-1,TRBV5-1,15,once,CASSPGLYSYNEQFF,TGCGCCAGCAGCCCCGGGCTCTACTCCTACAATGAGCAGTTCTTC
NA,TRBJ1-4,TRBV2,16,once,CASKPQEYATNEKLFF,TGTGCCAGCAAACCACAGGAATATGCAACTAATGAAAAACTGTTTTTT
TRBD2,TRBJ2-1,TRBV6-1,17,NA,CASSGGLAGSSYNEQFF,TGTGCCAGCAGTGGGGGACTAGCGGGGAGCTCCTACAATGAGCAGTTCTTC
TRBD2,TRBJ2-1,TRBV7-2,15,NA,CASSPRTRSYNEQFF,TGTGCCAGCAGCCCCCGGACTAGGAGCTACAATGAGCAGTTCTTC
NA,TRBJ2-3,TRBV4-1,13,NA,CASSLAGTDTQYF,TGCGCCAGCAGCCTGGCGGGCACAGATACGCAGTATTTT
NA,TRBJ2-1,TRBV29-1,11,NA,CSVAVMSEQFF,TGCAGCGTCGCTGTTATGTCCGAGCAGTTCTTC
NA,TRBJ1-5,TRBV19,16,NA,CASTIIAGNSNQPQHF,TGTGCCAGTACCATTATCGCGGGAAATAGCAATCAGCCCCAGCATTTT
TRBD2,TRBJ2-1,TRBV5-4,17,once,CASSFGLTGLAGVEQFF,TGTGCCAGCAGCTTCGGCCTTACGGGACTAGCGGGAGTCGAGCAGTTCTTC
NA,TRBJ2-3,TRBV9,15,once,CASSLRGTRADTQYF,TGTGCCAGCAGTCTCCGTGGAACCCGAGCGGATACGCAGTATTTT
NA,TRBJ2-1,TRBV5-1,14,NA,CASSPGPTNNEQFF,TGCGCCAGCAGTCCAGGGCCCACCAACAATGAGCAGTTCTTC
NA,TRBJ2-7,TRBV9,14,once,CASSPKGVSYEQYF,TGTGCCAGCAGCCCTAAGGGGGTATCCTACGAGCAGTACTTC
TRBD1,TRBJ2-7,TRBV6-5,14,NA,CASSTGTGGYEQYF,TGTGCCAGCAGTACCGGGACAGGAGGATACGAGCAGTACTTC
NA,TRBJ1-2,TRBV2,15,NA,CASNPQGPTNYGYTF,TGTGCCAGCAACCCACAGGGACCCACTAACTATGGCTACACCTTC
TRBD2,TRBJ2-1,TRBV7-9,16,once,CASSLDRGGLEDEQFF,TGTGCCAGCAGCTTAGATAGAGGGGGACTAGAAGATGAGCAGTTCTTC
NA,TRBJ2-7,TRBV14,14,NA,CASSQVGGPYEQYF,TGTGCCAGCAGCCAAGTAGGGGGGCCCTACGAGCAGTACTTC
TRBD1,TRBJ2-7,TRBV6-6,16,NA,CASSYFSGGTSYEQYF,TGTGCCAGCAGTTACTTCTCAGGGGGCACCTCCTACGAGCAGTACTTC
NA,TRBJ2-7,TRBV14,14,NA,CASSQQGYPYEQYF,TGTGCCAGCAGCCAACAGGGCTATCCCTACGAGCAGTACTTC
NA,TRBJ2-1,TRBV5-1,12,NA,CASSFRINEQFF,TGCGCCAGCAGCTTCAGGATCAATGAGCAGTTCTTC
NA,TRBJ2-7,TRBV7-9,14,once,CASSFVTYNYEQYF,TGTGCCAGCAGCTTTGTGACGTATAATTACGAGCAGTACTTC
TRBD2,TRBJ2-1,TRBV7-7,15,NA,CASSPSSGFYNEQFF,TGTGCTAGCAGCCCTTCTAGCGGGTTTTACAATGAGCAGTTCTTC
NA,TRBJ2-2,TRBV7-8,15,NA,CASSLGTGATGELFF,TGTGCCAGCAGCTTGGGGACGGGGGCCACCGGGGAGCTGTTTTTT
TRBD2,TRBJ2-7,TRBV7-9,15,NA,CASSQESGGHYEQYF,TGTGCCAGCAGCCAGGAGTCGGGAGGCCATTACGAGCAGTACTTC
NA,TRBJ1-4,TRBV5-1,15,NA,CASSLDIGGGEKLFF,TGCGCCAGCAGCTTGGACATTGGGGGAGGTGAAAAACTGTTTTTT
NA,TRBJ2-7,TRBV4-3,17,NA,CASSQESWGTSSYEQYF,TGCGCCAGCAGCCAAGAATCCTGGGGTACTAGCAGCTACGAGCAGTACTTC
NA,TRBJ2-7,TRBV10-3,13,NA,CATRLRDPYEQYF,TGTGCCACCAGACTCAGGGACCCCTACGAGCAGTACTTC